This T cell receptor (beta chain) was sequenced during a study of T cells after yellow fever vaccination. This clonotype showed up many times. What it binds is not known. The CDR3 is made up of 15 amino acids. V trimming: 1 base; J trimming: 2 bases; junction bases outside the gene matches: 3. CDR1 and CDR2 from the germline V gene are LGHNA and YSLEER. Study findings and constraints: From the bulk population, abundant clonotypes could contaminate and appear within FACS-sorted repertoires. There was a small share of clonotypes that showed up in both the CD4 and CD8 compartments.

Each CDR3 protein is one row after TCRdb ran MiXCR on the 5' RACE reads. The sample contains a few hundred thousand distinct CDR3 sequences, 6.5% to 8.5% of which appear only once. This clonotype was sampled from a man aged 18 to 30 who received the YFV17D yellow fever vaccine. This sequence joins TRBV4-3 and TRBJ2-3; 7 bases are shared with TRBD1. Here the sequenced sample was PBMCs, taken roughly 46 days after the first yellow fever vaccination. The CDR3 loop is CASSQAGGYTDTQYF. The CDR3 nucleotides are TGCGCCAGCAGCCAAGCAGGGGGTTACACAGATACGCAGTATTTT.